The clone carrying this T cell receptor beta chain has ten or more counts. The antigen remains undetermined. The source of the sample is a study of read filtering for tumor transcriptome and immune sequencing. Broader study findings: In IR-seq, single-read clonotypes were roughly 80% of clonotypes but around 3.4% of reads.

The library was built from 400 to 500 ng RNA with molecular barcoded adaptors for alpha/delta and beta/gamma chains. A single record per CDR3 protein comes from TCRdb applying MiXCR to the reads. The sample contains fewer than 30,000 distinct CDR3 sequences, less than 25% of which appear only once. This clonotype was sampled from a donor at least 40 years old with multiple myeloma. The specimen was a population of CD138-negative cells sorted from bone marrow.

CDR3 in amino acids: CASIRTSGDRQETQYF. Written as DNA, the CDR3 is TGTGCCAGCATCCGTACTAGCGGGGACCGACAAGAGACCCAGTACTTC. The rearrangement links TRBV5-6 to TRBJ2-5, with 10 bases identical to TRBD2. Germline V CDR1 and CDR2: SGHDT, YYEEEE. The CDR3 covers 16 residues. The V gene end was trimmed by 6 bases and the J gene end by 2 bases; junction bases not matched to a gene: 10.